A single sample gave rise to the 17 T cell receptor beta chains below, sequenced in a study of OX40 agonist ivuxolimab in advanced cancers. The table came from immunoSEQ multiplex PCR; TCRdb's copy has only in-frame clones and leaves some out. Among just under 75,000 clones, 80% to 95% were seen once, and the ten largest hold roughly 0.5%. The sample was CD4+ or CD8+ T cells sorted from blood, taken in a trial of the OX40 agonist ivuxolimab. The receptors shown here come from an adult with an advanced solid tumor such as melanoma, head and neck, liver or kidney cancer.

The rearrangement joins TRBV14 to TRBJ2-1; 11 bases agree with TRBD2. This CDR3 comprises 17 residues. The V segment lost 0 bases and the J segment 7 bases; nucleotides outside the gene matches: 8. Germline lookup yields CDR1 SGHDN and CDR2 FVKESK. The CDR3 DNA follows: TGTGCCAGCAGCCAAGAGGTTCTGACTAGCGGGGTGAATGAGCAGTTCTTC. This encodes CASSQEVLTSGVNEQFF.

CDR3 protein: CASSPGAGRETQYF. CDR3 nucleotides: TGTGCCAGCAGCCCCGGGGCAGGCCGAGAGACCCAGTACTTC. This chain uses TRBV5-5 with TRBJ2-5; D is perhaps TRBD1 or TRBD2 (5 bases each). With 4 bases removed from V and 4 bases from J, the gap between germline ends came to 14 bases. The CDR3 has 14 amino acids. The germline CDR1 and CDR2 sequences are SGHKS and YYEKEE (reference sequence).

The chain couples TRBV28 to TRBJ2-5, with D hard to call. Trimming took 1 base from V and 5 from J, leaving 2 bases between them. The V gene's germline CDR1 is MDHEN and CDR2 SYDVKM. The CDR3 loop spans 11 amino acids. In DNA, the CDR3 is TGTGCCAGCAGTTTATCGGAGACCCAGTACTTC. This codes for CASSLSETQYF.

This clone appeared once. The CDR3 DNA follows: TGCGCCAGCAGCCGGAATCCGGGACAGGGGTTCGAGACCCAGTACTTC. Translating it yields CASSRNPGQGFETQYF. J is TRBJ2-5 and V is TRBV4-1, with 10 bases matching TRBD1. V gave up 4 bases and J gave up 5 bases; unmatched junction bases: 10. This CDR3 has 16 amino acids. Germline assignment: CDR1 MGHRA and CDR2 YSYEKL.

The chain combines TRBV19 with TRBJ1-2; TRBD1 is a possible D gene (5 bases). The CDR3 runs to 16 residues. In germline, CDR1 is LNHDA, CDR2 SQIVND (reference sequence). The germline V and J ends were trimmed by 3 bases and 5 bases, with 19 bases remaining between them. The CDR3 nucleotides are TGTGCCAGTAGTATTTGGACATCCAGTGATAGATATGGCTACACCTTC. It is translated as CASSIWTSSDRYGYTF.

Only one count was recorded for this clone. The V gene is TRBV28, the J gene TRBJ2-5, with 8 bases matching TRBD2. This CDR3 has 16 residues. Germline V gene sequence: CDR1 MDHEN, CDR2 SYDVKM. With 5 bases clipped from V and 3 bases from J, the junction kept 11 bases outside the gene matches. CDR3 bases: TGTGCCAGCAGTGACCCCCCCGGAGCGGGAGAAGAGACCCAGTACTTC. Translating it yields CASSDPPGAGEETQYF. The full variable domain, rest sourced from reference TRBV28 and TRBJ2-5, is DVKVTQSSRYLVKRTGEKVFLECVQDMDHENMFWYRQDPGLGLRLIYFSYDVKMKEKGDIPEGYSVSREKKERFSLILESASTNQTSMYLCASSDPPGAGEETQYFGPGTRLLVL.

This chain uses TRBV27 with TRBJ1-2; 10 nucleotides align to TRBD1. V trimming: 2 bases; J trimming: 4 bases; junction bases outside the gene matches: 4. CDR3 size: 15 residues. Germline values: CDR1 MNHEY, CDR2 SMNVEV (reference sequence). The CDR3 DNA reads as TGTGCCAGCAGTTTAGACGGACAGGGGGTCTATGGCTACACCTTC. Its protein product is CASSLDGQGVYGYTF.

The chain has TRBV6-5 and TRBJ1-2; 9 nucleotides align to TRBD1. With 6 bases clipped from V and 7 bases from J, the junction kept 6 bases outside the gene matches. CDR3 size: 13 residues. Germline-derived CDR1 and CDR2 are MNHEY and SVGAGI. CDR3 sequence: CASRPQGAVGYTF. The CDR3 coding sequence is TGTGCCAGCAGACCACAGGGGGCAGTTGGCTACACCTTC.

The V and J genes are TRBV20-1 and TRBJ1-1; no definite D call. The CDR3 totals 10 residues. Per germline, CDR1 DFQATT and CDR2 SNEGSKA (reference sequence). Trimming took 5 bases from V and 3 from J, leaving 4 bases between them. For the CDR3, the DNA is TGCAGTGCTGTGGACACTGAAGCTTTCTTT. It specifies CSAVDTEAFF.

CDR3 amino acids: CASSLTGSGTEAFF. Here the CDR3 DNA reads TGCGCCAGCAGCTTGACAGGCAGCGGCACTGAAGCTTTCTTT. The chain combines TRBV5-1 with TRBJ1-1, with D possibly matching TRBD1 (5 bases). Trimming removed 1 base from V and 4 bases from J, with 11 bases in between. This CDR3 is 14 amino acids long. The germline gives CDR1 SGHRS, CDR2 YFSETQ.

V is TRBV19 and J is TRBJ2-5, with TRBD2 identical over 11 bases. Germline lookup yields CDR1 LNHDA and CDR2 SQIVND (reference sequence). This CDR3 region has 16 residues. Losses at the gene ends were 3 bases for V and 2 bases for J; bases not matched to a gene: 5. The CDR3 DNA is TGTGCCAGTAGTATCCTCGGGACTAGCGGACAAGAGACCCAGTACTTC. Its protein is CASSILGTSGQETQYF.

The chain has TRBV2 and TRBJ1-1; 7 nucleotides line up with TRBD1. V was clipped by 6 bases and J by 4 bases; unmatched bases: 11. CDR3 length: 15 amino acids. Germline CDR1 is SNHLY and CDR2 is FYNNEI. The CDR3 reads CASREGAGQGTEAFF. The CDR3 DNA follows: TGTGCCAGCAGGGAGGGGGCAGGCCAGGGCACTGAAGCTTTCTTT.

The V gene is TRBV30, the J gene TRBJ1-2, with D unresolved. The germline V gene has CDR1 GTSNPN and CDR2 SVGIG (reference sequence). The CDR3 loop spans 13 amino acids. The CDR3, as DNA: TGTGCTTTCTCCGGGGAAAGGTGGAGTGGCTACACCTTC. It encodes CAFSGERWSGYTF.

This rearrangement joins TRBV5-4 to TRBJ2-2; the D gene could be TRBD1 or TRBD2 (5 bases each). Germline CDR1 and CDR2: SGHNT and YYREEE (reference sequence). Trimming cost V 4 bases and J 4 bases, with 5 bases left between them. The CDR3 totals 12 residues. Here the CDR3 reads CASSGGTGELFF. The CDR3 nucleotides are TGTGCCAGCAGCGGGGGCACCGGGGAGCTGTTTTTT.

The chain employs TRBV28 and TRBJ2-3; no clear D gene. Between the trimmed V and J ends, which lost 3 bases and 10 bases, there was a span of 11 bases. The CDR3 is made up of 12 amino acids. The V gene's germline CDR1 is MDHEN and CDR2 SYDVKM. The CDR3: CASSLRQLAQYF. The CDR3 DNA sequence: TGTGCCAGCAGTTTGCGGCAGCTAGCGCAGTATTTT. Full variable domain (rest looked up from reference TRBV28 and TRBJ2-3): DVKVTQSSRYLVKRTGEKVFLECVQDMDHENMFWYRQDPGLGLRLIYFSYDVKMKEKGDIPEGYSVSREKKERFSLILESASTNQTSMYLCASSLRQLAQYFGPGTRLTVL.

J is TRBJ1-1 and V is TRBV7-9; D ambiguous. V was shortened by 7 bases and J by 1 base, with 13 bases between the two germline ends. The CDR3 is 14 residues long. CDR1 and CDR2 (germline): SEHNR, FQNEAQ (reference sequence). As DNA, the CDR3 is TGTGCCAGCAACCCCTTCACTGAGAACACTGAAGCTTTCTTT. It specifies CASNPFTENTEAFF.

This chain links TRBV5-1 with TRBJ1-1, with 9 bases identical to TRBD1. CDR3 length equals 15 residues. Losses at the gene ends were 4 bases for V and 8 bases for J; bases not matched to a gene: 12. Germline CDR1 and CDR2: SGHRS and YFSETQ. CDR3 DNA sequence: TGCGCCAGCAGCACGGGGGACAGGGAAGTGGGAGAAGCTTTCTTT. Protein product: CASSTGDREVGEAFF.